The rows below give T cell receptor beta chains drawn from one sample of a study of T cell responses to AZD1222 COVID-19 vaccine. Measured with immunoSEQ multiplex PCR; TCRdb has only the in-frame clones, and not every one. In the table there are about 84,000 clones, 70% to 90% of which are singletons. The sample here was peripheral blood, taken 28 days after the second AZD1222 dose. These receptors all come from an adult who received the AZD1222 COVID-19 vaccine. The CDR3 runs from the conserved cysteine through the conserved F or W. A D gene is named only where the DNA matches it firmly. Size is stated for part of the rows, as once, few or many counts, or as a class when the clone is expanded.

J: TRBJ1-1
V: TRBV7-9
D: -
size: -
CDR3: CASSFYRDTEAFF
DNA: TGTGCCAGCAGTTTCTACAGGGACACTGAAGCTTTCTTT

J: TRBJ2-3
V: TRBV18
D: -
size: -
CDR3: CASSPGRSGRGEADTQYF
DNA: TGTGCCAGCTCACCCGGCCGATCGGGGCGGGGTGAGGCAGATACGCAGTATTTT

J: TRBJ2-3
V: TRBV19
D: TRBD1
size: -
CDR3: CASSPPRQGTTDTQYF
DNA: TGTGCCAGTAGTCCACCTCGACAGGGGACCACAGATACGCAGTATTTT

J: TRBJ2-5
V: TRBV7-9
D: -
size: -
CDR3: CASSWGARLETQYF
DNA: TGTGCCAGCAGCTGGGGGGCCAGGTTGGAGACCCAGTACTTC

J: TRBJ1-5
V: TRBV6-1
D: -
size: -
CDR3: CASSDGRGDHQPQHF
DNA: TGTGCCAGCAGTGACGGCCGGGGGGATCATCAGCCCCAGCATTTT

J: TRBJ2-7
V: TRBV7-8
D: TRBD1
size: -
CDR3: CASSSRGFVYEQYF
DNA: TGTGCCAGCAGCTCCAGGGGGTTTGTTTACGAGCAGTACTTC

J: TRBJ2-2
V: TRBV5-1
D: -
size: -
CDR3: CASSLGPQVGTGELFF
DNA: TGCGCCAGCAGCTTGGGGCCGCAAGTCGGGACCGGGGAGCTGTTTTTT

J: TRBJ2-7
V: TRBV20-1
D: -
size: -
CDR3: CSASDLPGPTVPYEQYF
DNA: TGCAGTGCTAGTGACCTCCCGGGCCCTACAGTTCCCTACGAGCAGTACTTC

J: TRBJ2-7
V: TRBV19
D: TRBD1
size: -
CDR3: CASSAGQGAEQYF
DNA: TGTGCCAGTAGTGCGGGACAGGGAGCCGAGCAGTACTTC

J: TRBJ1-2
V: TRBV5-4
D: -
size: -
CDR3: CASSPGGANYGYTF
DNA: TGTGCCAGCAGCCCCGGAGGAGCTAACTATGGCTACACCTTC

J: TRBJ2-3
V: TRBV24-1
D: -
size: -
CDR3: CATSDWGRTQYF
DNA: TGTGCCACCAGTGATTGGGGGCGCACGCAGTATTTT

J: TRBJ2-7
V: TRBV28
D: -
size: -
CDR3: CASRDPYEQYF
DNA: TGTGCCAGCAGAGACCCCTACGAGCAGTACTTC

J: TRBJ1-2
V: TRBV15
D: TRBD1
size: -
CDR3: CATSKGQQNYGYTF
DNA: TGTGCCACCAGCAAGGGACAGCAAAACTATGGCTACACCTTC

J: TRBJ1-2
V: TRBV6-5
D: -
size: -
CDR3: CASSTTANYGYTF
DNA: TGTGCCAGCTCGACGACAGCTAACTATGGCTACACCTTC

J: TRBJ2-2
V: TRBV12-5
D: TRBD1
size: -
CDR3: CASGAPQGDTGELFF
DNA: TGTGCTAGTGGTGCCCCACAGGGGGACACCGGGGAGCTGTTTTTT

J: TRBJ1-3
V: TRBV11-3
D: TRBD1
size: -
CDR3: CASSDRVAGNTIYF
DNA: TGTGCCAGCAGCGACAGGGTTGCTGGAAACACCATATATTTT

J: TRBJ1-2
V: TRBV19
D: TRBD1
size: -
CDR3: CASTNRRQGVYGYTF
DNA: TGTGCCAGTACCAACCGGAGACAGGGCGTCTATGGCTACACCTTC

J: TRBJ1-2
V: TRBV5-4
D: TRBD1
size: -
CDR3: CASSSATARTGNYGYTF
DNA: TGTGCCAGCAGCTCCGCCACCGCTCGGACAGGAAACTATGGCTACACCTTC

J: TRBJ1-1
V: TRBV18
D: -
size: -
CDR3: CASSRSVSTNTEAFF
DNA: TGTGCCAGCTCACGGTCGGTTTCCACTAACACTGAAGCTTTCTTT

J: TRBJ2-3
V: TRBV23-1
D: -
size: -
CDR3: CASSQSDSRTDTQYF
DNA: TGCGCCAGCAGTCAATCGGATTCTCGCACAGATACGCAGTATTTT

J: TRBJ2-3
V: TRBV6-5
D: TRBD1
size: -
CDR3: CASSYSRDRPTDTQYF
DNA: TGTGCCAGCAGTTACTCTCGGGACAGACCCACAGATACGCAGTATTTT

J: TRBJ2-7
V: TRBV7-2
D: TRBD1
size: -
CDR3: CAVGQPWTDYEQYF
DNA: TGTGCCGTGGGACAGCCATGGACCGACTACGAGCAGTACTTC

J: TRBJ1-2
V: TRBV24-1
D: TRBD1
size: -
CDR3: CATSDPGQGAYGYTF
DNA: TGTGCCACCAGTGACCCCGGACAGGGGGCTTATGGCTACACCTTC

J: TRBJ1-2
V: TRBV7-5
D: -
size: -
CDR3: CARSVGRWGVVYTF
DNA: TGTGCCAGAAGCGTAGGACGTTGGGGAGTTGTCTACACCTTC

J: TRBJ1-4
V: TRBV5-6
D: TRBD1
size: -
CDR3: CASRVQGFNEKLFF
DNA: TGTGCCAGCAGGGTACAGGGGTTTAATGAAAAACTGTTTTTT

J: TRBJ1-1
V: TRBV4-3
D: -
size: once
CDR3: CASSRQGPGTEAFF
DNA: TGCGCCAGCAGCCGGCAGGGCCCGGGTACTGAAGCTTTCTTT

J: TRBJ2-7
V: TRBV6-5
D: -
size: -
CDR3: CASSSPKTAAYEQYF
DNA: TGTGCCAGCAGTTCCCCAAAGACAGCCGCCTACGAGCAGTACTTC

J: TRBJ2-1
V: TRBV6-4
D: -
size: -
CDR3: CASSETDTYNEQFF
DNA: TGTGCCAGCAGTGAAACGGACACCTACAATGAGCAGTTCTTC

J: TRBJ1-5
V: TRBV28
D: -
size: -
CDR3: CASRLGRGVDQPQHF
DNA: TGTGCCAGCAGATTGGGCCGGGGAGTAGATCAGCCCCAGCATTTT

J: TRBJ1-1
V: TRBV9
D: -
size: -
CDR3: CASSAYREDTEAFF
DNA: TGTGCCAGCAGCGCTTACAGGGAGGACACTGAAGCTTTCTTT